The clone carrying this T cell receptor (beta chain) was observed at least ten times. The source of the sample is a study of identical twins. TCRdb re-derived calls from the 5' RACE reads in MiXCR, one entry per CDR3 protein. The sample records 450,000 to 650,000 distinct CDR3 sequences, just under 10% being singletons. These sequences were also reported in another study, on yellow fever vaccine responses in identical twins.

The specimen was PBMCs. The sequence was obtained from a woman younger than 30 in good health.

DNA for the CDR3: TGTGCCAGCAGCCCCGGACAGGGTACGGGCTATGGCTACACCTTC. It codes for CASSPGQGTGYGYTF. This chain connects TRBV7-9 to TRBJ1-2, with 8 positions matching TRBD1. Trimming cost V 5 bases and J 4 bases; bases outside gene matches: 9. This CDR3 is built from 15 residues. Germline CDR1 is SEHNR and CDR2 is FQNEAQ (reference sequence). The whole variable domain, filled in from reference TRBV7-9 and TRBJ1-2, reads DTGVSQNPRHKITKRGQNVTFRCDPISEHNRLYWYRQTLGQGPEFLTYFQNEAQLEKSRLLSDRFSAERPKGSFSTLEIQRTEQGDSAMYLCASSPGQGTGYGYTFGSGTRLTVV.